The 3 T cell receptor beta chains listed next were all sequenced from one sample in a study of OX40 agonist ivuxolimab in advanced cancers. TCRdb's table, derived via immunoSEQ multiplex PCR, lists solely in-frame clones and lacks some. Among tens of thousands of clones listed, roughly 92% were seen once. Sample: CD4+ or CD8+ T cells sorted from blood, taken in a trial of the OX40 agonist ivuxolimab. Source of these receptors: an adult with an advanced solid tumor such as melanoma, head and neck, liver or kidney cancer.

J is TRBJ2-5 and V is TRBV2, with D possibly matching TRBD2 (5 bases). The V end was cut by 4 bases, the J end by 1 base, with 10 bases between. This CDR3 is built from 14 residues. Germline V CDR1 and CDR2: SNHLY, FYNNEI. The CDR3 nucleotides are TGTGCCAGCAGTGCTAGCTATCTCCAAGAGACCCAGTACTTC. It encodes CASSASYLQETQYF.

The V and J genes are TRBV28 and TRBJ1-1; perhaps TRBD1 as D (6 bases). CDR1 MDHEN and CDR2 SYDVKM come from the germline V gene. The V end was cut by 8 bases, the J end by 7 bases, with 17 bases between. The length of the CDR3 is 13 residues. The DNA for the CDR3 is TGTGCCAGCGGGTTGCGGGGGGGACATGAAGCTTTCTTT. Encoded protein: CASGLRGGHEAFF.

The chain joins TRBV7-6 to TRBJ1-1; D is ambiguous. Per germline, CDR1 SGHVS and CDR2 FNYEAQ. The CDR3 contains 13 residues. Trimming took off 2 bases at V and 5 bases at J, with 9 bases between the two ends. CDR3 region: CASSLNRGTEAFF. The CDR3 nucleotides read TGTGCCAGCAGCTTAAATCGTGGAACTGAAGCTTTCTTT.